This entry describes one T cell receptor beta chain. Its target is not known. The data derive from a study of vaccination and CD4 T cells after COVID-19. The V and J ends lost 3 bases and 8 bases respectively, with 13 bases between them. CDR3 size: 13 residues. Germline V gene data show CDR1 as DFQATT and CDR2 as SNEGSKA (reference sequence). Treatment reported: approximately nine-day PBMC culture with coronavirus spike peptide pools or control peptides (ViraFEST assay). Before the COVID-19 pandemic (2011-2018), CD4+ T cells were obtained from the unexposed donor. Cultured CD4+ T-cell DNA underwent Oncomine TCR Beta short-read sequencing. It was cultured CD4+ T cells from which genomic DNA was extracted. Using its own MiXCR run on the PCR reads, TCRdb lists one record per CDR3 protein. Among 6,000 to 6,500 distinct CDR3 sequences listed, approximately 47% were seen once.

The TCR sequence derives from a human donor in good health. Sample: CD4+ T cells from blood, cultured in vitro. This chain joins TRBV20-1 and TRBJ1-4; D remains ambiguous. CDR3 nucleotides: TGCAGTGCTAGTCATCAGACACGCGAAAAACTGTTTTTT. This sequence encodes CSASHQTREKLFF.